This TCR beta chain was identified during a study of blood T cell repertoires in COVID-19. The protocol was immunoSEQ multiplex PCR, while the TCRdb copy is restricted to in-frame clones and leaves out a portion. The sample includes some 48,000 clones, more than 75% seen only once; the top ten take 5.9%. Germline CDR1 MNHNY, CDR2 SVGAGI (reference sequence). The CDR3 runs to 16 residues. V dropped 5 bases and J dropped 11 bases, with 25 bases sitting between them. This chain connects TRBV6-6 to TRBJ1-5; D might be TRBD1 (5 bases). This sequence was found in a woman aged 55-69 years with acute or convalescent COVID-19. Sequenced: peripheral blood. The CDR3 DNA sequence: TGTGCCAGCAGTCCCACGGGAGGGGCGAAGGGTTCGGCCCAGCATTTT. It specifies CASSPTGGAKGSAQHF.